This TCR beta chain was found in a study of blood T cells in healthy people across ages. General study points: What prevented conclusive comparison of naive and antigen-experienced cells was that PBMCs were unsorted. Researchers judged that diversity estimates from one million T cells fell short of true values.

V trimming: 2 bases; J trimming: 3 bases; junction bases outside the gene matches: 3. This CDR3 has 15 amino acids. This clonotype was detected a few times. The target antigen is unknown. Around 9 milliliters of peripheral blood were drawn from each donor into EDTA-treated tubes. Combining a sample-barcoded 5' primer with a J-beta primer mix, a second PCR ran for about 7 to 12 cycles. TCRdb fed the 5' RACE reads into MiXCR, producing one record per CDR3 protein. The sample lists over 700,000 distinct CDR3 sequences; just under 25% were seen once. These data also formed part of another study, on T cells of mothers and their children. This second study notes: Extracted RNA, in its entirety, went into cDNA synthesis at around 1.5 ug per 15 ul.

V and J are TRBV12-3 or TRBV12-4 and TRBJ2-5; 10 bases fit TRBD1. This TCR came from a boy aged 5-17 years in good health. The sample consisted of blood. CDR3 in DNA: TGTGCCAGCAGTTTACCGACAGGGGGCGAAGAGACCCAGTACTTC. This gives the protein CASSLPTGGEETQYF.